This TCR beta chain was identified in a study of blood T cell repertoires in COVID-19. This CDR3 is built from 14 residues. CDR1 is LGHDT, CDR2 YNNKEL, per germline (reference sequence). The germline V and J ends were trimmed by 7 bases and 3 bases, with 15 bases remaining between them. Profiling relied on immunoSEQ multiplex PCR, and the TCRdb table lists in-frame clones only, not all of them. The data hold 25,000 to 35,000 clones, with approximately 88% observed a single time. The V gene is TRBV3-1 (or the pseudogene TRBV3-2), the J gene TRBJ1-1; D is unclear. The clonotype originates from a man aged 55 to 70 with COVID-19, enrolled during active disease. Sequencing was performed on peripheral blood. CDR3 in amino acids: CASTRDLEDTEAFF. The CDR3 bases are TGTGCCAGCACCCGGGATCTGGAGGACACTGAAGCTTTCTTT.